This T cell receptor (beta chain) was recovered during a study of cytomegalovirus exposure and HLA in healthy donors (dated by TCRdb to 2016 to 2017). For the study in its entirety: An earlier analysis of roughly 610 of the donors reported over 250 Gb of sequence data and about 120 million unique TCR beta sequences obtained from 180 million or so T cells. Roughly 300 gigabases of sequencing data and around 80 million unique TCR sequences made up an early release that covered some 640 HLA-typed donors. Of the 350 to 450 genotyped donors, 81% were placed in the genetic ancestry cluster associated with self-reported Caucasian donors. The study was designed to test whether signatures of past pathogen exposure could be identified by cataloging public T cell receptors. The T cell repertoires of several hundred subjects were profiled by immunosequencing and related to cytomegalovirus serostatus. Besides the first cohort of more than 650 subjects, a separate validation cohort made up of 120 or so different subjects was used. High-throughput TCR immunosequencing, statistical association of individual TCRs with disease status, and machine learning were combined to predict cytomegalovirus infection status. A later analysis re-examined previously published TCR beta repertoires from several hundred donors and added high-resolution HLA genotyping to investigate patterns of TCR occurrence. Rather than drawing on any new phenotypic data, the later analysis identified candidate immune exposures from TCR beta sequences and the way those sequences occurred across donors. An earlier analysis of several hundred of the donors applied high-throughput TCR beta sequencing to assess whether each TCR beta V gene segment acted as functional or pseudogenic. Donor age, sex, ethnicity and CMV serostatus were collected together with the repertoire data. A later genetic analysis used genome-wide SNP genotypes for about three fifths of the 666 donors, treating that subset as a discovery cohort. Every repertoire in the discovery cohort had been generated on one and the same sequencing platform. HLA typing included class I and class II loci at four-digit resolution. The number of donors typed differed by locus, with 629-630 for A, B, C, DRB1 and DQB1, roughly 520 for DQA1, over 600 for DPA1, and some 440 for DPB1. Because of strong linkage in the cohort, roughly five DR-DQ haplotypes were treated as single units for association and clustering. Among some 400 genotyped donors of the cohort, an average of roughly 230,000 unique TCR beta nucleotide sequences was sequenced per donor, of which about 19% were non-productive. The full study reports these points: The sequencing pipeline was judged likely to have produced a cluster of highly shared sequence variants as a technical artifact. According to a later analysis, parvovirus B19, influenza, CMV and Epstein-Barr virus appeared linked to several top co-occurrence clusters. The classifier was reported to diagnose cytomegalovirus status with high specificity and sensitivity in both the original and validation cohorts. Over 15 rarely observed V segments, including chromosome 9 orphons, were excluded from the earlier analysis of a few hundred of the donors because counts were too low. Most CMV-associated TCR beta chains appeared to be HLA-restricted in a later analysis, and the HLA associations seemed to be driven largely by CMV exposure. In a later analysis, TCR association rates were found to vary across HLA loci, with the most associated TCRs seen for DRB1 alleles and the fewest for HLA-C alleles. In a later genetic analysis, a missense DCLRE1C variant was associated with V-gene and J-gene trimming of TCR beta chains, and the association was replicated in an independent cohort. Compared with equally common non-associated chains, HLA-associated TCR beta chains in a later analysis were more clonally expanded and had lower generation probabilities. While some public TCRs were present in many individuals, most TCR sequences turned up only very rarely across donors. Specific HLA alleles were associated with 16,951 TCR beta sequences at a false discovery rate of 0.05 in a later analysis. HLA typing was unavailable for some donors at each locus, so association tests used only the typed subset. The study listed approximately 160 TCR beta chains as associated with cytomegalovirus. The authors suggested that the approach could potentially be extended to other disease states and immunological phenotypes. When HLA alleles, especially DR and DQ, strongly co-occurred, TCR associations were difficult to assign to individual alleles. A few of the identified cytomegalovirus-associated TCR beta chains were confirmed in vitro to be specific for cytomegalovirus antigens. The cohort was sequenced for TCR beta chains only, and without alpha or paired-chain data the features that could be detected were limited. Some IMGT-functional V segments, including TRBV6-2 and TRBV6-3, could not be distinguished by the 87-base-pair reads and were therefore excluded. Immune exposure information for the cohort was limited to CMV serostatus. The presence/absence analyses assumed that sequencing depth was roughly uniform across donors, and that assumption may not be true. A further reported finding was that TCR beta sequences accurately predicted the HLA-A and HLA-B alleles for most subjects in the first cohort. In a later genetic analysis, fewer N-insertions in productive TCRs were reported among donors in an Asian-associated ancestry cluster than the 666-donor mean. Correlated functional status among segregating V segments might reflect linkage disequilibrium, but an unknown experimental factor could not be ruled out. Broadly in line with IMGT annotations, most TCR beta V segments showed up in productive rearrangements about 87% or about 30% of the time in an earlier analysis of a few hundred of the donors.

The cohort was made up of around 720 healthy bone marrow donors. At the time of sampling, all cohort members were nominally healthy, though unrecorded immune exposures were likely present. The donor tested CMV seronegative and was one of the 352 seronegative cohort members. A peripheral blood sample was collected from each donor, and TCR beta sequencing was performed on peripheral blood mononuclear cells. The Qiagen DNeasy Blood Extraction Kit was used to extract genomic DNA from the blood cell samples. As to this clone: This receptor's antigen is unknown. Per-base quality was not reported, and no clone a single base away is much larger than it.

CDR1 and CDR2 (MDHEN, SYDVKM) derive from the germline V gene. Trimming removed 2 bases from V and 5 bases from J; the gene matches leave 18 bases unexplained. Its CDR3 holds 19 amino acids, cysteine through phenylalanine. The entry retains the CDR3 DNA only, 57 bases that are in frame from base 1. The protocol used for the library was the immunoSEQ multiplex PCR assay. For the multiplex PCR, a mixture combining 60 forward primers for TCR Vbeta segments and 13 reverse primers for TCR Jbeta segments was used. The CDR3 region of rearranged TCR beta genes was amplified from genomic DNA by a multiplex PCR assay. The amplified TCR beta libraries were sequenced on the Illumina HiSeq System as 87-base-pair reads. In the authors' own workflow: A later analysis counted approximately 84 million unique TCR beta chains across the 666 repertoires, and around 9.9 million of these chains were shared by at least two donors. A nearest-neighbor algorithm error-corrected the raw reads and collapsed the reads into unique sequences, merging closely related sequences to remove PCR and sequencing errors. V, D and J gene segments were assigned by aligning CDR3 sequences to IMGT reference sequences. For a sequence to be retained, a match of at least six nucleotides to both a V gene segment and a J gene segment was required. Rearrangements were called productive when the CDR3 lacked stop codons and stayed in frame with V and J; all others were non-productive. CDR3 was defined according to IMGT convention as the region running from the second conserved V-encoded cysteine to the conserved J-encoded phenylalanine. The earlier analysis of a few hundred of the donors excluded any sequence lacking an unambiguous match to a single V gene segment. An earlier analysis of several hundred of the donors called V segments functional above 56.7% productive rearrangements and segregating when the between-donor standard deviation exceeded 5%. To diagnose cytomegalovirus status from the catalog of TCR beta chain sequences, a statistical classification framework was built. In a later analysis, V and J genes were assigned by comparing TCR nucleotide sequences against IMGT/GENE-DB human TR gene sequences. In a later analysis, CDR3 sequences and most-parsimonious VDJ recombination scenarios were assigned using the TCRdist pipeline. A later analysis defined each TCR beta chain by its CDR3 amino acid sequence plus V-gene family, and excluded reads lacking a unique V-gene family. To address suspected cross-contamination and a sequencing artifact, a later analysis removed around 600 highly shared, low-generation-probability nucleotide sequences. In a later analysis, a clonal expansion index was calculated for each public chain from normalized within-repertoire ranks of inferred template counts. A later analysis computed generation probabilities with a VDJ recombination model fitted to out-of-frame rearrangements, and checked the results against IGoR. Hypergeometric tests were used in a later analysis to score TCR-TCR, TCR-HLA and TCR-CMV co-occurrence, with a repertoire-size bias correction applied to the TCR pairs. To estimate false discovery rates, a later analysis permuted the HLA or CMV assignments 20 times. In a later analysis, co-occurring TCRs were grouped using DBSCAN, and TCRdist sequence similarity was added for clustering within HLA-allele-positive subsets. For co-occurrence clustering, repertoires with fewer than 30,000 or more than 120,000 public chains were excluded, along with 5 or 6 repertoires with anomalous nucleotide sharing. Held by TCRdb, this immuneACCESS table contains in-frame sequences only and omits some clones. Under half of the omission traces to an unresolved V gene where checked; the cause of the rest is unknown. That table gives V, J and clone size, and the DNA gave D and trimming. This sample comprises 150,000 to 160,000 clones, around 80% of them detected only once. 4% of the sample belongs to the ten largest clones.

Sequenced material: PBMCs. This TCR derives from a middle-aged woman in good health and CMV-seronegative. The V and J segments used are TRBV28 and TRBJ2-1; 7 of the junction bases match TRBD2. The bases are TGTGCCAGCAGTTTAGGGGGACTATCTCCCCCAGGAAGAAACAATGAGCAGTTCTTC. Its protein reads: CASSLGGLSPPGRNNEQFF.